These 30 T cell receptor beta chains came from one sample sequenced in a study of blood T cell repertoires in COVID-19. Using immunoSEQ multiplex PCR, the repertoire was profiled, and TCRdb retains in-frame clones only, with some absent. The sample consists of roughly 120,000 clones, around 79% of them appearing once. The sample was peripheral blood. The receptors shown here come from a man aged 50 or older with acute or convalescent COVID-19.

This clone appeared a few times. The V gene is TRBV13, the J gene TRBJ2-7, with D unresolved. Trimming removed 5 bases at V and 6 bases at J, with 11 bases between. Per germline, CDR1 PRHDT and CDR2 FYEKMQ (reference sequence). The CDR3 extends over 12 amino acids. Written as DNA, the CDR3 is TGTGCCAGCAGCCGAGCTCCCCTCGAGCAGTACTTC. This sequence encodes CASSRAPLEQYF.

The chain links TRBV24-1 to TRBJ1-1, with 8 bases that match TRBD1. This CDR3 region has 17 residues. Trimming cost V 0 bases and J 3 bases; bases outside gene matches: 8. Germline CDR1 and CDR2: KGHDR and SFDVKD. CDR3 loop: CATSDLGAGGLDTEAFF. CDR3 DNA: TGTGCCACCAGTGATTTGGGGGCAGGGGGCTTGGACACTGAAGCTTTCTTT.

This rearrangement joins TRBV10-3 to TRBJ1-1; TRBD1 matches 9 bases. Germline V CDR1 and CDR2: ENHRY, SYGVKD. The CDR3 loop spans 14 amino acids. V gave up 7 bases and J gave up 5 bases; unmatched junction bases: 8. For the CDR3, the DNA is TGTGCCATCACCCCGGGACAGGGAAGGACTGAAGCTTTCTTT. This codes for CAITPGQGRTEAFF.

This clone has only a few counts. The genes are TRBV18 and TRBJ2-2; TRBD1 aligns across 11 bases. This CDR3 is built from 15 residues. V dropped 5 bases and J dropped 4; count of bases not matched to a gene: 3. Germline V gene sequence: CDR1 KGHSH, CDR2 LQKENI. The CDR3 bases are TGTGCCAGCTCATCCGGGACAGGGGGCACCGGGGAGCTGTTTTTT. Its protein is CASSSGTGGTGELFF.

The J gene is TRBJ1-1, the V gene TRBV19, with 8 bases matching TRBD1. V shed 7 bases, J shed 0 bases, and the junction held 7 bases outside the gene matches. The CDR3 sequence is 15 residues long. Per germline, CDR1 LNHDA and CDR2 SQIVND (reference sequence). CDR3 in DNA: TGTGCCAGTACCCTGGGACAGGTGATGAACACTGAAGCTTTCTTT. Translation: CASTLGQVMNTEAFF.

For the CDR3, the DNA is TGTGCCAGCAGTGAATCCGAGGGTTCAGAGACCCAGTACTTC. This gives the protein CASSESEGSETQYF. The chain recombines TRBV2 with TRBJ2-5; D may be TRBD2 (5 bases). The CDR3 has 14 amino acids. Germline CDR1 is SNHLY and CDR2 is FYNNEI. V lost 2 bases and J lost 4, with 11 bases in between.

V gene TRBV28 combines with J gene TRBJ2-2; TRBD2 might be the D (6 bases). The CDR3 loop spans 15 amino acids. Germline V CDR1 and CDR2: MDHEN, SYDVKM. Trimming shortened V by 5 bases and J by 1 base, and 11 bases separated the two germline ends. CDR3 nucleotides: TGTGCCAGCAGTCCCGGACTACAGAACACCGGGGAGCTGTTTTTT. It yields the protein CASSPGLQNTGELFF.

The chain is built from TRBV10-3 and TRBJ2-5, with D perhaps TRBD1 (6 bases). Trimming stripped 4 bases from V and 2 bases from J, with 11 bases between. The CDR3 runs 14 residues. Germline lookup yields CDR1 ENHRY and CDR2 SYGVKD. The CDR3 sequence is CAISGQGYQETQYF. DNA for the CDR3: TGTGCCATCAGTGGGCAGGGGTATCAAGAGACCCAGTACTTC.

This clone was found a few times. This CDR3 reads CASSVEIGATQYF. CDR3 sequence (DNA): TGTGCCAGCAGCGTAGAGATAGGGGCGACCCAGTACTTC. This chain connects TRBV9 to TRBJ2-5, with a weak D call TRBD1 (5 bases). Trimming stripped 0 bases from V and 7 bases from J, with 10 bases between. CDR1 SGDLS and CDR2 YYNGEE come from the germline V gene. The CDR3 has 13 residues.

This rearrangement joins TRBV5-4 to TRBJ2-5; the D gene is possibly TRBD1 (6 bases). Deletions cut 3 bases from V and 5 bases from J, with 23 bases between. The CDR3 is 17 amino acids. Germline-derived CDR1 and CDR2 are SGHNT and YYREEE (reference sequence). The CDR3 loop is CASSSPPQGLRGETQYF. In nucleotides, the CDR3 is TGTGCCAGCAGCTCCCCACCACAGGGTTTGCGAGGGGAGACCCAGTACTTC.

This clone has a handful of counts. The CDR3 DNA follows: TGTGCCAGCAGTGAGGGCTGGTACGAGCAGTACTTC. Protein sequence: CASSEGWYEQYF. The chain links TRBV6-1 to TRBJ2-7; no firm D call. This CDR3 is built from 12 residues. Germline V gene data show CDR1 as MNHNS and CDR2 as SASEGT. V lost 3 bases, J lost 4 bases, and 7 bases lay in between.

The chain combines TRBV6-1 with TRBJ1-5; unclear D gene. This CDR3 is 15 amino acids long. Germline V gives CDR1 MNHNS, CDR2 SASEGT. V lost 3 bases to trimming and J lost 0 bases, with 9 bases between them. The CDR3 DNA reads TGTGCCAGCAGTGACCCACAATATAGCAATCAGCCCCAGCATTTT. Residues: CASSDPQYSNQPQHF.

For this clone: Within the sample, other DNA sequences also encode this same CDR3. The CDR3 spells CASSSSGGVNEQFF. In nucleotides, the CDR3 is TGTGCCAGCAGCTCGTCTGGGGGGGTTAATGAGCAGTTCTTC. This chain uses TRBV5-5 with TRBJ2-1; 7 bases fit TRBD2. After removal of 3 bases from V and 7 bases from J, the junction contained 7 bases not matched to a gene. CDR1 is SGHKS and CDR2 is YYEKEE in the germline V gene (reference sequence). The CDR3 consists of 14 residues.

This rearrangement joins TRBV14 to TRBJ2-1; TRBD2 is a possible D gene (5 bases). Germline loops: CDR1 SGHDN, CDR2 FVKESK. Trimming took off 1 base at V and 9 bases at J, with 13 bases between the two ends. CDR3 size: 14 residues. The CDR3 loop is CASSQVGRLGEQFF. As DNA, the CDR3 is TGTGCCAGCAGCCAAGTAGGGAGACTCGGTGAGCAGTTCTTC.

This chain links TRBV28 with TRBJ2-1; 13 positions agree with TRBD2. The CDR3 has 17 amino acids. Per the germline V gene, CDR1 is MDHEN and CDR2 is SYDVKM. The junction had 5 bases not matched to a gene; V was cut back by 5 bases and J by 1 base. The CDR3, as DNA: TGTGCCAGCAGTGACGGACTAGCGGGAGAATCCTACAATGAGCAGTTCTTC. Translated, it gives CASSDGLAGESYNEQFF.

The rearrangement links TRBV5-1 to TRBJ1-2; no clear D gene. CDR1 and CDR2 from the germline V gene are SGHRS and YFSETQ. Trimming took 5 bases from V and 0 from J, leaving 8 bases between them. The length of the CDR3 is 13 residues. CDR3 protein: CASSDIANYGYTF. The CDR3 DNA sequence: TGCGCCAGCAGTGACATAGCTAACTATGGCTACACCTTC.

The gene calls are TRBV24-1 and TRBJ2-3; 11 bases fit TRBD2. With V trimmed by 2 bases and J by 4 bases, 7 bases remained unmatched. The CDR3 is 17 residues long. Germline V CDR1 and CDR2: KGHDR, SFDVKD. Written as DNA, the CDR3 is TGTGCCACCAGTGATTCACCGACTAGCGGGGCCGCAGATACGCAGTATTTT. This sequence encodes CATSDSPTSGAADTQYF.

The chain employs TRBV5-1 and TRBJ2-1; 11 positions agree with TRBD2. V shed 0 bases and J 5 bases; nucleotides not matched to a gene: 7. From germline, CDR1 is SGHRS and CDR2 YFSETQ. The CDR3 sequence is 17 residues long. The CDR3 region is CASSLAPGLADNNEQFF. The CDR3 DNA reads TGCGCCAGCAGCTTGGCTCCGGGACTAGCGGACAACAATGAGCAGTTCTTC. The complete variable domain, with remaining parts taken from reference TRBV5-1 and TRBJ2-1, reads KAGVTQTPRYLIKTRGQQVTLSCSPISGHRSVSWYQQTPGQGLQFLFEYFSETQRNKGNFPGRFSGRQFSNSRSEMNVSTLELGDSALYLCASSLAPGLADNNEQFFGPGTRLTVL.

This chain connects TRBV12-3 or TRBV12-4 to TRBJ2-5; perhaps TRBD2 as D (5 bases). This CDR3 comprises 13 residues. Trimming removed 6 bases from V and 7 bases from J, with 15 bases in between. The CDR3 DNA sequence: TGTGCCAGCAGCACGGCGGGCAGAGGGACCCAGTACTTC. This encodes CASSTAGRGTQYF.

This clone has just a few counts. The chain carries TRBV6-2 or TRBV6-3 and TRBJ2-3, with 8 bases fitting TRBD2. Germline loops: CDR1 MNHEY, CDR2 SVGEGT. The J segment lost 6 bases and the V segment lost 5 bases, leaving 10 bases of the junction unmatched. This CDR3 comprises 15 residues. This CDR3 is CASSKGGSGADTQYF. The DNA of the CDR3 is TGTGCCAGCAGTAAAGGGGGTAGCGGGGCGGATACGCAGTATTTT.

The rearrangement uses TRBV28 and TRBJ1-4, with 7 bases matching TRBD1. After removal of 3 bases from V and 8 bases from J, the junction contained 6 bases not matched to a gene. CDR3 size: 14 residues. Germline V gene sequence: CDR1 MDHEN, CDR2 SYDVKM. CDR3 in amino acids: CASSFIGGREKLFF. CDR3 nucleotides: TGTGCCAGCAGTTTCATAGGGGGCCGGGAAAAACTGTTTTTT. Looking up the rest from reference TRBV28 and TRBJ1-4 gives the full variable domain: DVKVTQSSRYLVKRTGEKVFLECVQDMDHENMFWYRQDPGLGLRLIYFSYDVKMKEKGDIPEGYSVSREKKERFSLILESASTNQTSMYLCASSFIGGREKLFFGSGTQLSVL.

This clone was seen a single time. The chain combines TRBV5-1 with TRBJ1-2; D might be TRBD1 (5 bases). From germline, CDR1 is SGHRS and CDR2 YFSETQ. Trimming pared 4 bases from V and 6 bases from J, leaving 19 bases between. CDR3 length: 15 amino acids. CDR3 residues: CASSPPDNQWDGYTF. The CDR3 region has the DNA TGCGCCAGCAGCCCCCCGGACAATCAGTGGGATGGCTACACCTTC.

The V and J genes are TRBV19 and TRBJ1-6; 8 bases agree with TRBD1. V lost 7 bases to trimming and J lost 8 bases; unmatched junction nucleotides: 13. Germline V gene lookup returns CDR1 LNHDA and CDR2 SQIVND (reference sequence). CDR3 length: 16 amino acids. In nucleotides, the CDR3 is TGTGCCAGTACGAAGGACACAGGGGGTGTTTATTCACCCCTCCACTTT. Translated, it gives CASTKDTGGVYSPLHF. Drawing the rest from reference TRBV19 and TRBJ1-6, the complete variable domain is DGGITQSPKYLFRKEGQNVTLSCEQNLNHDAMYWYRQDPGQGLRLIYYSQIVNDFQKGDIAEGYSVSREKKESFPLTVTSAQKNPTAFYLCASTKDTGGVYSPLHFGNGTRLTVT.

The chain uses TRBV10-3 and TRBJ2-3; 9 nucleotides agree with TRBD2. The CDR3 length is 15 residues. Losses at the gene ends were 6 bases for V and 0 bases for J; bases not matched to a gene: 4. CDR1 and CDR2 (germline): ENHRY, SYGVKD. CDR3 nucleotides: TGTGCCATCAGCCTAAGCGGGGGGAGCACAGATACGCAGTATTTT. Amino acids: CAISLSGGSTDTQYF.

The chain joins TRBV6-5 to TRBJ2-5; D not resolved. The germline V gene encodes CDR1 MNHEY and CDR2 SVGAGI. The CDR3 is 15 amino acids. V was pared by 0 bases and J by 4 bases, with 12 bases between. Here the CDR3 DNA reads TGTGCCAGCAGTTACTCGACGGCTAGGTTAGAGACCCAGTACTTC. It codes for CASSYSTARLETQYF.

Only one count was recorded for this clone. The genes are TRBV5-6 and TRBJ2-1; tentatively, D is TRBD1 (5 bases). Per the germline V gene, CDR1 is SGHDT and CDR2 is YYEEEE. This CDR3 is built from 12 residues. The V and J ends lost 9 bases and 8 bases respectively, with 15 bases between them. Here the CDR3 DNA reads TGTGCCACCCAGGGCCGCGGCGATGAGCAGTTCTTC. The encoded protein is CATQGRGDEQFF.

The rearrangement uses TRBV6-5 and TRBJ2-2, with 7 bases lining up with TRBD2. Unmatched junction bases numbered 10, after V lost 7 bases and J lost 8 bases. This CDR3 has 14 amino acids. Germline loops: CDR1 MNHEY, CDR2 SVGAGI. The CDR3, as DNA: TGTGCCAGCATTAACTTAGCGGGCGGGGGGGAGCTGTTTTTT. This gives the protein CASINLAGGGELFF.

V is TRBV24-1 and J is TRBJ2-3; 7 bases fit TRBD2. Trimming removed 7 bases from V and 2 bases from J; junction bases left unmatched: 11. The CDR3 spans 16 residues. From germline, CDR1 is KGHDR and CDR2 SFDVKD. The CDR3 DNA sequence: TGTGCCACCAGAAAGGGACCGGGAGGCGACACAGATACGCAGTATTTT. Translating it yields CATRKGPGGDTDTQYF.

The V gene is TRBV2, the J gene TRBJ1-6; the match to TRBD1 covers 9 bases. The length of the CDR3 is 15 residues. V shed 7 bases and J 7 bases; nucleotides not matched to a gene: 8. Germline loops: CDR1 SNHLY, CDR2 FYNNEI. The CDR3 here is CASTLGTGRNSPLHF. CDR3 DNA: TGTGCCAGCACTCTTGGGACAGGGCGGAATTCACCCCTCCACTTT.

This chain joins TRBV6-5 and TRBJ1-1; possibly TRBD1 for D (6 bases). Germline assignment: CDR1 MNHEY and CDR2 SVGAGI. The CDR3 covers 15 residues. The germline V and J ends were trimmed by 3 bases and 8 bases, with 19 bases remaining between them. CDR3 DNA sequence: TGTGCCAGCAGTTATACGGGCTCCGCAAGGGGGGAAGCTTTCTTT. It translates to CASSYTGSARGEAFF.